This entry lists 15 T cell receptor beta chains sequenced from one sample in a study of CD8+CD57+ T cells in acquired aplastic anemia. Whoever was chosen for sequencing had shown CD8+CD57+ cell expansion by flow cytometry. Researchers used genomic DNA as the template to profile TCR beta VDJ and CDR3. Via MiXCR, TCRdb re-called the reads, giving one row per CDR3 protein. This table has about 160,000 distinct CDR3 sequences, 40% to 55% appearing once. Specimen: sorted CD4+, CD8+, or CD8+CD57+ T cells (not recorded which) from PBMCs. These receptor sequences come from a human donor with aplastic anemia.

This clonotype showed up many times. V and J are TRBV12-5 and TRBJ1-1; D is uncertain. The CDR3 extends over 13 amino acids. CDR1 LGHNT and CDR2 FRNRAP come from the germline V gene. Trimming took 5 bases from V and 2 from J, leaving 9 bases between them. The CDR3, as DNA: TGTGCTAGTGGTCCACAAGGAAACACTGAAGCTTTCTTT. As protein: CASGPQGNTEAFF.

This clonotype was observed at least ten times. The chain employs TRBV19 and TRBJ1-2, with 8 positions matching TRBD1. V lost 8 bases to trimming and J lost 3 bases; unmatched junction nucleotides: 5. The V gene's germline CDR1 is LNHDA and CDR2 SQIVND (reference sequence). This CDR3 contains 13 residues. The CDR3 reads CASGKQGDYGYTF. The CDR3 DNA follows: TGTGCCAGTGGGAAACAGGGGGACTATGGCTACACCTTC.

The chain uses TRBV10-3 and TRBJ1-2; maybe TRBD1 (5 bases). The germline gives CDR1 ENHRY, CDR2 SYGVKD. There are 15 residues in the CDR3. V lost 0 bases and J lost 2, with 10 bases in between. The CDR3 here is CAISESTRTNYGYTF. In DNA form, the CDR3 reads TGTGCCATCAGTGAGTCGACTCGGACAAACTATGGCTACACCTTC.

This clonotype came up many times. The chain uses TRBV29-1 and TRBJ1-1; D is perhaps TRBD1 (5 bases). Per the germline V gene, CDR1 is SQVTM and CDR2 is ANQGSEA. Trimming took off 1 base at V and 5 bases at J, with 11 bases between the two ends. The CDR3 spans 13 residues. This CDR3 is CSVEVGARTEAFF. CDR3 sequence (DNA): TGCAGCGTTGAAGTCGGGGCGAGGACTGAAGCTTTCTTT.

To note about this clonotype: A junction boundary mismatches the germline segment, possibly from a read error. The V call is TRBV7-9, the J call TRBJ2-3; no clear D. The CDR3 totals 11 residues. Germline V lookup: CDR1 SEHNR, CDR2 FQNEAQ (reference sequence). The CDR3 region is CASSLAAAPVF. The CDR3 region has the DNA TGTGCCAGCAGCTTAGCAGCAGCGCCGGTATTT.

This clonotype showed up just once. The rearrangement uses TRBV15 and TRBJ2-7, with 7 bases identical to TRBD1. In germline, CDR1 is LNHNV, CDR2 YYDKDF (reference sequence). The J segment lost 0 bases and the V segment lost 5 bases, leaving 10 bases of the junction unmatched. There are 16 residues in the CDR3. Here the CDR3 reads CATSSLRDSSSYEQYF. The CDR3 DNA reads TGTGCCACCAGCTCCTTGAGGGACAGTAGCTCCTACGAGCAGTACTTC. Full variable domain (rest looked up from reference TRBV15 and TRBJ2-7): DAMVIQNPRYQVTQFGKPVTLSCSQTLNHNVMYWYQQKSSQAPKLLFHYYDKDFNNEADTPDNFQSRRPNTSFCFLDIRSPGLGDTAMYLCATSSLRDSSSYEQYFGPGTRLTVT.

With regard to this clonotype: Compared with germline, one end of the junction differs, possibly owing to a read error. V is TRBV10-3 and J is TRBJ2-2; D is possibly TRBD2 (5 bases). This CDR3 comprises 16 residues. Germline V gene data show CDR1 as ENHRY and CDR2 as SYGVKD. CDR3 amino acids: CAISGSHEMNTGELLF. The CDR3, as DNA: TGTGCCATCAGTGGGTCGCACGAGATGAACACCGGGGAGCTGCTTTTT.

The chain has TRBV29-1 and TRBJ1-1, with a tentative D call TRBD1 (6 bases). Germline loops: CDR1 SQVTM, CDR2 ANQGSEA. Trimming took 8 bases from V and 0 from J, leaving 13 bases between them. The CDR3 runs 13 residues. The CDR3 coding sequence is TGCAGCTGTGAAACAGGGCTGAACACTGAAGCTTTCTTT. This codes for CSCETGLNTEAFF.

The V call is TRBV6-1, the J call TRBJ2-1; D is perhaps TRBD2 (6 bases). The length of the CDR3 is 14 residues. The V gene's germline CDR1 is MNHNS and CDR2 SASEGT. With 7 bases removed from V and 9 bases from J, the gap between germline ends came to 19 bases. CDR3 amino acids: CASTMIAGHGEQFF. The DNA for the CDR3 is TGTGCCAGCACCATGATCGCGGGGCATGGTGAGCAGTTCTTC.

This clonotype was detected many times. The chain links TRBV9 to TRBJ2-7; no clear D gene. The germline V gene encodes CDR1 SGDLS and CDR2 YYNGEE. This CDR3 region has 14 residues. The ends were cut back, 4 bases at V and 2 bases at J, with 13 bases in the middle. The CDR3 loop reads CASSRRPQAYEQYF. CDR3 coding DNA: TGTGCCAGCAGCCGAAGACCTCAGGCCTACGAGCAGTACTTC.

Of note for this clonotype: At one boundary the junction diverges from the germline segment, which might be a read error. The V call is TRBV5-1, the J call TRBJ2-1, with 11 bases matching TRBD2. The germline V gene has CDR1 SGHRS and CDR2 YFSETQ. The CDR3 is 15 residues long. The DNA of the CDR3 is TGCACCAGCAGCACTCTAGCGGGAGGAAGCAATGAGCAGTTCTTC. This gives the protein CTSSTLAGGSNEQFF.

In this sample, this clonotype turned up many times. The CDR3 sequence is CSARGVDRGDTEAFF. CDR3 sequence (DNA): TGCAGTGCTAGAGGGGTTGATAGGGGGGACACTGAAGCTTTCTTT. The rearrangement joins TRBV20-1 to TRBJ1-1; D is perhaps TRBD1 (6 bases). The CDR3 runs to 15 residues. In germline, CDR1 is DFQATT, CDR2 SNEGSKA (reference sequence). The ends were cut back, 1 base at V and 3 bases at J, with 15 bases in the middle.

This clonotype appeared a few times. This sequence joins TRBV5-4 and TRBJ2-7, with D possibly TRBD2 on 7 matching bases. Germline lookup yields CDR1 SGHNT and CDR2 YYREEE (reference sequence). The ends were cut back, 1 base at V and 5 bases at J, with 13 bases in the middle. The CDR3 is 14 residues long. The CDR3 region is CASSLWGGGDEQYF. Written as DNA, the CDR3 is TGTGCCAGCAGCTTGTGGGGCGGGGGCGACGAGCAGTACTTC.

This clonotype was counted between two and nine times. V and J are TRBV15 and TRBJ1-5; tentatively, D is TRBD1 (6 bases). The ends were cut back, 4 bases at V and 6 bases at J, with 16 bases in the middle. This CDR3 contains 15 residues. Germline assignment: CDR1 LNHNV and CDR2 YYDKDF (reference sequence). DNA of the CDR3: TGTGCCACCAGCATACAGGGTGGGCGGTCTCAGCCCCAGCATTTT. Protein product: CATSIQGGRSQPQHF.

This chain joins TRBV11-3 and TRBJ2-3, with D unresolved. The V end was cut by 5 bases, the J end by 0 bases, with 9 bases between. The CDR3 covers 14 residues. Germline loops: CDR1 SGHNT, CDR2 YENEEA. The CDR3 DNA follows: TGTGCCAGCAGCCTTTCAGACAGCACAGATACGCAGTATTTT. This codes for CASSLSDSTDTQYF.